This T cell receptor beta chain was recovered during a study of T-cell reconstitution after alpha-beta-depleted transplantation in children. Study conclusions and caveats: After transplant, at about two months, alpha-beta T cells were reportedly derived from several hundred expanded graft clones.

This clonotype was found a few times. Its antigen is undetermined. Unique molecular identifiers were built into the TCRbeta library. Each CDR3 protein is one row after TCRdb ran MiXCR on the PCR reads. This table holds 200,000 to 250,000 distinct CDR3 sequences, 20% to 30% found once. The V and J ends lost 3 bases and 2 bases, in that order; junction bases with no gene match: 12. The CDR3 is made up of 17 amino acids. Germline V gives CDR1 MGHRA, CDR2 YSYEKL. V and J are TRBV4-1 and TRBJ2-7; 8 positions agree with TRBD1. This clonotype was obtained from a female patient aged 2-10 years who had a stem cell transplant for congenital amegakaryocytic thrombocytopenia, so the T cells may come from the graft donor. Sample: PBMCs, mostly from graft donor cells, taken 360 days after TCRalphabeta/CD19-depleted stem cell transplant. The DNA for the CDR3 is TGCGCCAGCAGCCAGATCAGGGGGACAGGTCGCGCCTACGAGCAGTACTTC. Translated: CASSQIRGTGRAYEQYF.